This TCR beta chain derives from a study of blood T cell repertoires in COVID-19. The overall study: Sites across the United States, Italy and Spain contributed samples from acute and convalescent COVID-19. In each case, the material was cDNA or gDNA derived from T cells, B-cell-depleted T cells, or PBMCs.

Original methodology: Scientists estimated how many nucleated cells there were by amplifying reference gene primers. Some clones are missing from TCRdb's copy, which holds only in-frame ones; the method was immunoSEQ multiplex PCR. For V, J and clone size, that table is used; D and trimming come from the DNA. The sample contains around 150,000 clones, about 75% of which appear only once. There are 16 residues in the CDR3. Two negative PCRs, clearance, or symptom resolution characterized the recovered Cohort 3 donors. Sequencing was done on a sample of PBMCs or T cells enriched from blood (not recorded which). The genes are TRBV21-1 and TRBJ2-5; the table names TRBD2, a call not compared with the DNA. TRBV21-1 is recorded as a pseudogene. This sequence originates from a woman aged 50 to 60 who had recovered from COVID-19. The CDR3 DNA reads TGTGCCAGCAGCTTCCGCGGGGGGTGGTACCAAGAGACCCAGTACTTC. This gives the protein CASSFRGGWYQETQYF.